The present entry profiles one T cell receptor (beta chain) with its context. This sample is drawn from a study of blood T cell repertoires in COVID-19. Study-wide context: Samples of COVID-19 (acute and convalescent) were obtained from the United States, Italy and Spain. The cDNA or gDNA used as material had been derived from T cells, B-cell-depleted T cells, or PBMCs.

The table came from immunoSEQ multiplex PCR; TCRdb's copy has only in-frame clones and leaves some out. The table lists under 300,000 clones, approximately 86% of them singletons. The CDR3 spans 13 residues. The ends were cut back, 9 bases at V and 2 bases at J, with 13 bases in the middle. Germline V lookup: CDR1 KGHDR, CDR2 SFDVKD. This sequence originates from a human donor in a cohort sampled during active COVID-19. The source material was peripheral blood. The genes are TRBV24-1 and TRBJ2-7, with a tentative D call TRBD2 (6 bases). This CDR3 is CATGGTETYEQYF. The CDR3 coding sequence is TGTGCCACCGGGGGGACGGAAACCTACGAGCAGTACTTC.